This T cell receptor beta chain was observed in a study of T cell responses to AZD1222 COVID-19 vaccine. Sequenced by immunoSEQ multiplex PCR; TCRdb stores in-frame clones only, minus some. The sample contains some 180,000 clones, about nine tenths of which appear only once. The CDR3 is made up of 15 amino acids. V lost 1 base and J 7 bases, leaving 14 bases between the germline ends. Germline V gene data show CDR1 as MDHEN and CDR2 as SYDVKM. The specimen comprised peripheral blood, sampled 28 days after the second AZD1222 dose. The receptor was isolated from an adult who received the AZD1222 COVID-19 vaccine. The chain links TRBV28 to TRBJ1-5; tentative D call: TRBD1 (6 bases). The CDR3 DNA reads as TGTGCCAGCAGTTTATACGGGGGCGCGGGACAGCCCCAGCATTTT. Translation gives CASSLYGGAGQPQHF.